This T cell receptor beta chain was documented in a study of blood T cell repertoires in COVID-19. The germline gives CDR1 SGHVS, CDR2 FNYEAQ. The V segment lost 5 bases and the J segment 4 bases; nucleotides outside the gene matches: 13. CDR3 length equals 16 residues. Clones were sequenced by immunoSEQ multiplex PCR, and TCRdb holds only the in-frame ones, with some missing. The table lists about 39,000 clones, about 82% of them singletons, with 9% to 10% in the top ten. The V call is TRBV7-6, the J call TRBJ1-2; 7 bases fit TRBD1. The sequence was collected from a man aged 55-75 years in a cohort sampled during active COVID-19. Material for sequencing was peripheral blood. In DNA form, the CDR3 reads TGTGCCAGCAGCGATACACCCGGGACAGAAATCTATGGCTACACCTTC. It codes for CASSDTPGTEIYGYTF.